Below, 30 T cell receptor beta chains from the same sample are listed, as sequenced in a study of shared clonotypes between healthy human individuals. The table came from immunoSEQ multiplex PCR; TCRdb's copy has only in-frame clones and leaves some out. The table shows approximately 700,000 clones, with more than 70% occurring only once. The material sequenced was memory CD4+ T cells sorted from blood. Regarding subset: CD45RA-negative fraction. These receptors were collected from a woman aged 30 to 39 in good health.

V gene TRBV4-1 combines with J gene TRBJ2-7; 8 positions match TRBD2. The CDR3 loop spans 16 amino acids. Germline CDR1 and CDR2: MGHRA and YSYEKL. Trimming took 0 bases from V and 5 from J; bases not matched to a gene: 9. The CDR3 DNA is TGCGCCAGCAGCCAAGATCGAGGTAGCGGGATTCACGAGCAGTACTTC. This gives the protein CASSQDRGSGIHEQYF.

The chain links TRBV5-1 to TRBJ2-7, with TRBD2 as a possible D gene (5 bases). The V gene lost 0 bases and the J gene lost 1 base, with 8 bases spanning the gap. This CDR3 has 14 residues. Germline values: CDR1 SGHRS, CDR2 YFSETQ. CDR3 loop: CASSLDAGSYEQYF. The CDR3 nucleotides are TGCGCCAGCAGCTTGGATGCGGGTTCCTACGAGCAGTACTTC.

DNA of the CDR3: TGTGCCAGCAGCTTCGGGGACTTCCCGGAGTTCTTC. Its protein product is CASSFGDFPEFF. This sequence joins TRBV7-9 and TRBJ2-1, with D possibly matching TRBD2 (6 bases). Trimming cost V 3 bases and J 14 bases, with 14 bases left between them. The CDR3 has 12 amino acids. Germline values: CDR1 SEHNR, CDR2 FQNEAQ (reference sequence).

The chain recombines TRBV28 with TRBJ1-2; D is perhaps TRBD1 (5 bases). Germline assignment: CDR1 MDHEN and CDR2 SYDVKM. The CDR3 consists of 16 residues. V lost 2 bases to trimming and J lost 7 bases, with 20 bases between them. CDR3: CASSLPPGPLHRGYTF. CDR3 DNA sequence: TGTGCCAGCAGTTTACCCCCGGGGCCACTCCATCGTGGCTACACCTTC.

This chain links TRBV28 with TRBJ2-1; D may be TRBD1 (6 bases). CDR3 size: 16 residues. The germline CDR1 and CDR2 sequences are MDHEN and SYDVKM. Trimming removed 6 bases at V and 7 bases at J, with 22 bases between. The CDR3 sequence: CASRQGRSTGRNEQFF. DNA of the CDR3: TGTGCCAGCAGACAAGGGCGGAGTACAGGGCGAAATGAGCAGTTCTTC.

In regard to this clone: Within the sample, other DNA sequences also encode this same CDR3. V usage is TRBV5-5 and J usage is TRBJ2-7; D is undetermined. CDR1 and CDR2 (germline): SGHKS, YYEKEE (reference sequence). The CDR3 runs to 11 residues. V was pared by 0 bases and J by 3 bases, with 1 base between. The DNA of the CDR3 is TGTGCCAGCAGCTTGGACTACGAGCAGTACTTC. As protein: CASSLDYEQYF.

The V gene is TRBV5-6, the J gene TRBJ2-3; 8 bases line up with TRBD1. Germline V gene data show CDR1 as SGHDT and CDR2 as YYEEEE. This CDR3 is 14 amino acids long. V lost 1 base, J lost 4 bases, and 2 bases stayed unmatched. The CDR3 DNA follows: TGTGCCAGCAGCTTGACAGGGGGTTCAGATACGCAGTATTTT. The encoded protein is CASSLTGGSDTQYF.

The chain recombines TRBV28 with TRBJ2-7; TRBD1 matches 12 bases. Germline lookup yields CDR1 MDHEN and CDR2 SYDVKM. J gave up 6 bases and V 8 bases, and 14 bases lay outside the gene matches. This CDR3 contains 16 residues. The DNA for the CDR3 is TGTGCCAGCTCTAGAAGGGGACAGGGGGCGCGGCGCGAGCAGTACTTC. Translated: CASSRRGQGARREQYF.

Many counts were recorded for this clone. The CDR3 coding sequence is TGTGCCAGCAGCACAAGACAGGCCTATAGCAATCAGCCCCAGCATTTT. It encodes CASSTRQAYSNQPQHF. The gene calls are TRBV21-1 and TRBJ1-5; TRBD1 was called by the table and not checked on the DNA. TRBV21-1 is labeled a pseudogene. The CDR3 sequence is 16 residues long.

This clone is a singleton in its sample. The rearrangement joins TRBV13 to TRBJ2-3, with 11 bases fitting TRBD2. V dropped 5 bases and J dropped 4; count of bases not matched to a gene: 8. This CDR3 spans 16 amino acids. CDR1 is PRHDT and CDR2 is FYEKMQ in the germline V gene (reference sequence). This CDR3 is CASSLTSGRISDTQYF. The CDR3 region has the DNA TGTGCCAGCAGCCTCACTAGCGGGAGAATCTCAGATACGCAGTATTTT.

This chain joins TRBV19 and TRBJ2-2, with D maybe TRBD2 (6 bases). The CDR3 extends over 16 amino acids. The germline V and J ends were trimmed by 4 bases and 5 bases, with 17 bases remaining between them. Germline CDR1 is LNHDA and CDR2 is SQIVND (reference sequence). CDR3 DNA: TGTGCCAGTAGTACCGGACTAAGAGGGCCGACCGGGGAGCTGTTTTTT. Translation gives CASSTGLRGPTGELFF.

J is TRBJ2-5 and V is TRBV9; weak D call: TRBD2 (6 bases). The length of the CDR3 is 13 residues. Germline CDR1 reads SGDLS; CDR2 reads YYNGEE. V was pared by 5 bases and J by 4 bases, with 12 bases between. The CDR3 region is CASRGLSSETQYF. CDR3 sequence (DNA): TGTGCCAGCAGGGGACTTTCCTCAGAGACCCAGTACTTC.

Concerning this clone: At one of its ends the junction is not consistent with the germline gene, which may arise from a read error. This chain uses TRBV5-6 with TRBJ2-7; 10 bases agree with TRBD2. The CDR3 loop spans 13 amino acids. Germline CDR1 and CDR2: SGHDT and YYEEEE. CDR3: CASSLGLAEKSWF. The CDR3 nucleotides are TGTGCCAGCAGCTTAGGACTAGCGGAAAAATCATGGTTC. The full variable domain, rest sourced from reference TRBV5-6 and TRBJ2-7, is DAGVTQSPTHLIKTRGQQVTLRCSPKSGHDTVSWYQQALGQGPQFIFQYYEEEERQRGNFPDRFSGHQFPNYSSELNVNALLLGDSALYLCASSLGLAEKSWFGPGTRLTVT.

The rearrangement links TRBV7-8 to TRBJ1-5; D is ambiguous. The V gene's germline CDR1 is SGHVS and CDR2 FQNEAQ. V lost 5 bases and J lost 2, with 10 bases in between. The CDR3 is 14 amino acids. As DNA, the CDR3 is TGTGCCAGCAGCCCCCTTCGAGGCAATCAGCCCCAGCATTTT. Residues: CASSPLRGNQPQHF.

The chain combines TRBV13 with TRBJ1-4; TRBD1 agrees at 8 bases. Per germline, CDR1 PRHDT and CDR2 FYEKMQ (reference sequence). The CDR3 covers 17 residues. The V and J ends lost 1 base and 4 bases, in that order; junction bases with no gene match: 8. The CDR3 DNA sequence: TGTGCCAGCAGCTTAGCCCAGGGGGCTTTGGGTAATGAAAAACTGTTTTTT. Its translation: CASSLAQGALGNEKLFF. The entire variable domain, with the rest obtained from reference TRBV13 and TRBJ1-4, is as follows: AAGVIQSPRHLIKEKRETATLKCYPIPRHDTVYWYQQGPGQDPQFLISFYEKMQSDKGSIPDRFSAQQFSDYHSELNMSSLELGDSALYFCASSLAQGALGNEKLFFGSGTQLSVL.

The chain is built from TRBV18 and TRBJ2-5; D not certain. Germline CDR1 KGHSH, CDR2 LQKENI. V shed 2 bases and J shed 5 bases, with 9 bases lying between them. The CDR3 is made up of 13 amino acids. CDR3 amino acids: CASSPTLGETQYF. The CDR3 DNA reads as TGTGCCAGCTCACCAACCCTAGGGGAGACCCAGTACTTC.

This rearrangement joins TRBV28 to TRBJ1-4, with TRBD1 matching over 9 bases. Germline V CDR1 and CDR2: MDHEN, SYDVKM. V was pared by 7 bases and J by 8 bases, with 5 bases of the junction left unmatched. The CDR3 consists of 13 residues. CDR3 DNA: TGTGCCAGCATTACCGGGACAGGGGAAAAACTGTTTTTT. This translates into CASITGTGEKLFF.

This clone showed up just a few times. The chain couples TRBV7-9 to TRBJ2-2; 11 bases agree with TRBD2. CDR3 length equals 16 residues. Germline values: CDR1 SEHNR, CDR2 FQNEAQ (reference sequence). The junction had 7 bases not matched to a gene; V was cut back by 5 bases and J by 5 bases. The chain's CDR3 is CASSARSGRDTGELFF. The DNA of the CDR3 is TGTGCCAGCAGCGCCCGTAGCGGGAGGGATACCGGGGAGCTGTTTTTT.

The CDR3: CASSLGLRVRGLYEQYF. CDR3 bases: TGCGCCAGCAGCTTGGGGCTCAGGGTAAGGGGCCTCTACGAGCAGTACTTC. The rearrangement joins TRBV5-1 to TRBJ2-7; D is possibly TRBD1 (5 bases). The CDR3 sequence is 17 residues long. The V end was cut by 0 bases, the J end by 3 bases, with 19 bases between. Germline V gene data show CDR1 as SGHRS and CDR2 as YFSETQ.

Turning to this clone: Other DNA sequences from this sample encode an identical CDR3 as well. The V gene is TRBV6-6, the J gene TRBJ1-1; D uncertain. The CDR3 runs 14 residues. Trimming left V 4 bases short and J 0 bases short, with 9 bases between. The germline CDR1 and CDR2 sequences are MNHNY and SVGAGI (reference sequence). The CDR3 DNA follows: TGTGCCAGCAGTTTAGGGCAGCTGAACACTGAAGCTTTCTTT. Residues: CASSLGQLNTEAFF.

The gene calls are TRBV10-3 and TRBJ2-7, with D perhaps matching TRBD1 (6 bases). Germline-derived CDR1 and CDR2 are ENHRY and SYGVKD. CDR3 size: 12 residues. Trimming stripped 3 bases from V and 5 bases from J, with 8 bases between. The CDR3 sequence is CAISEQGNEQYF. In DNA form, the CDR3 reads TGTGCCATCAGTGAACAGGGAAACGAGCAGTACTTC.

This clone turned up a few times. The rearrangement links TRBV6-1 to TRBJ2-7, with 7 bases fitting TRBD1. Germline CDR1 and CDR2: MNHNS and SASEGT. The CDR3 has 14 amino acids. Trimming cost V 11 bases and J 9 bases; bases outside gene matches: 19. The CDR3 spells CAGGRDRVLSAQYF. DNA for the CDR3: TGTGCCGGGGGTCGGGACAGAGTCCTTTCCGCGCAGTACTTC.

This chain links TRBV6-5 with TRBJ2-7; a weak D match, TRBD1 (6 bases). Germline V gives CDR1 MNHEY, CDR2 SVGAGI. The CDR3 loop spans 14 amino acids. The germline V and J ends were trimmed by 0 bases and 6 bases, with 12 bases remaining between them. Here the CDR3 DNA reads TGTGCCAGCAGTTACTCGACCACAGGGCCCGAGCAGTACTTC. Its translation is CASSYSTTGPEQYF.

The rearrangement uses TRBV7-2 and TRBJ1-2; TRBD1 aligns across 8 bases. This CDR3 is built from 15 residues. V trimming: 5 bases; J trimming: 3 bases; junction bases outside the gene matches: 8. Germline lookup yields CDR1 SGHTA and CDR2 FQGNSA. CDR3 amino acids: CASSANRGGYYGYTF. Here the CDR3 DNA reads TGTGCCAGCAGCGCAAACAGGGGGGGATACTATGGCTACACCTTC.

This chain's CDR3 is CASSSHPGTTYNEQFF. The CDR3 coding sequence is TGTGCCAGCAGTTCCCACCCGGGGACCACCTACAATGAGCAGTTCTTC. This chain uses TRBV28 with TRBJ2-1; D is tentatively TRBD1 or TRBD2 (5 bases each). V was pared by 4 bases and J by 2 bases, with 15 bases between. The CDR3 has 16 residues. Germline CDR1 and CDR2: MDHEN and SYDVKM. Complete variable domain (other parts from reference TRBV28 and TRBJ2-1): DVKVTQSSRYLVKRTGEKVFLECVQDMDHENMFWYRQDPGLGLRLIYFSYDVKMKEKGDIPEGYSVSREKKERFSLILESASTNQTSMYLCASSSHPGTTYNEQFFGPGTRLTVL.

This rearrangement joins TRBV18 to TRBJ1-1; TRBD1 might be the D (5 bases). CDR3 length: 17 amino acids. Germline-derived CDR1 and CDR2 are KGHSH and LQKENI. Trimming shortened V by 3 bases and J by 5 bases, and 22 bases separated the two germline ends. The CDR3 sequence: CASSPPPSTGRGTEAFF. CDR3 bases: TGTGCCAGCTCACCCCCTCCCTCTACGGGCCGGGGGACTGAAGCTTTCTTT.

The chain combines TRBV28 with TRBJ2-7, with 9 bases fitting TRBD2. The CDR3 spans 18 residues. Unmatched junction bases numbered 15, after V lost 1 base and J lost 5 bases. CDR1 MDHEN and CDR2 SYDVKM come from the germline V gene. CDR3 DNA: TGTGCCAGCAGTTTATTTTCAGTACGGAGCGGGACTAGCCACGAGCAGTACTTC. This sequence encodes CASSLFSVRSGTSHEQYF.

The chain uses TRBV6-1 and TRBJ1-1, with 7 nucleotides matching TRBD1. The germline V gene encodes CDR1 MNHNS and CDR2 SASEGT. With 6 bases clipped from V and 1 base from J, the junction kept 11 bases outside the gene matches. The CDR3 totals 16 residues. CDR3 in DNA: TGTGCCAGCAGAGAAACGGGACAGACACCGAACACTGAAGCTTTCTTT. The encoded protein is CASRETGQTPNTEAFF.

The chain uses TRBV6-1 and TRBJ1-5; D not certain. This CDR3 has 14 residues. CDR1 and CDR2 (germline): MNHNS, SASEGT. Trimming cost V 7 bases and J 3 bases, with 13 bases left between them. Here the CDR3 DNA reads TGTGCCAGCACGTCAAGATGGGACAATCAGCCCCAGCATTTT. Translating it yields CASTSRWDNQPQHF.

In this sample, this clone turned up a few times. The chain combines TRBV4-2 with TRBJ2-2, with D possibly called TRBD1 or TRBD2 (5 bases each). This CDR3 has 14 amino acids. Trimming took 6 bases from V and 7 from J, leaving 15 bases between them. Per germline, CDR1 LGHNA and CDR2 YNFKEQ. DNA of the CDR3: TGTGCCAGCAGGGGGGACCAGGGCGGCGGGGAGCTGTTTTTT. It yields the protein CASRGDQGGGELFF.